This TCR beta chain comes out of a study of cytomegalovirus exposure and HLA in healthy donors. The PCR used 60 Vbeta and 13 Jbeta primers. Using immunoSEQ multiplex PCR, the repertoire was profiled, and TCRdb retains in-frame clones only, with some absent. The sample yields 97,000 or so clones, less than 10% seen once. In this sample, this clone turned up a few times. Its target is not known. Other DNA variants within this sample encode the same CDR3. Study-wide findings and caveats: A later analysis showed TCR association rates differing by HLA locus, peaking at DRB1 and lowest at HLA-C. Reports state that TCR beta sequences accurately predicted most subjects' HLA-A and HLA-B alleles. At a 0.05 false discovery rate, a later analysis found about 17,000 TCR beta sequences to be associated with HLA alleles. Some V segments could not be told apart, so they were left out, TRBV6-2 and TRBV6-3 among them.

There are 14 residues in the CDR3. The V end was cut by 0 bases, the J end by 2 bases, with 6 bases between. CDR1 is MGHDK, CDR2 SYGVNS, per germline. The specimen sequenced was PBMCs. The source of this sequence is a man in his fifties in good health and CMV-seropositive. V gene TRBV25-1 combines with J gene TRBJ2-3; D is unclear. The CDR3 DNA is TGTGCCAGCAGTGAATATTCCCTCACAGATACGCAGTATTTT. Its protein is CASSEYSLTDTQYF.